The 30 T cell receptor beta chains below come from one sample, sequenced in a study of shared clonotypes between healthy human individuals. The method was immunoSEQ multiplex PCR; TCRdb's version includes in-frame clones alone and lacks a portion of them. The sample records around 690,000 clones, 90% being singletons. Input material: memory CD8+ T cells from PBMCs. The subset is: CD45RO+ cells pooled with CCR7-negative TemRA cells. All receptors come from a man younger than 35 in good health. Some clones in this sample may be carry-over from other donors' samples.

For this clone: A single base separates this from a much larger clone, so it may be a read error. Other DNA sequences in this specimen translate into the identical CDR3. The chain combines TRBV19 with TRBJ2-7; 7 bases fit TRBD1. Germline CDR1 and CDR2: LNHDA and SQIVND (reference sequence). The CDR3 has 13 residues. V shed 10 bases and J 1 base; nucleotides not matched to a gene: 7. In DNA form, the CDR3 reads TGTGCCACCTCAGACAGGGTGTCCTACGAGCAGTACTTC. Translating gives CATSDRVSYEQYF.

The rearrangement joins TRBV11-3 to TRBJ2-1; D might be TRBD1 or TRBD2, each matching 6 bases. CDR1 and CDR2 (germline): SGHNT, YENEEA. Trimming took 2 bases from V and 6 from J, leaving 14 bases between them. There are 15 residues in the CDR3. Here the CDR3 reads CASSLSPGATNEQFF. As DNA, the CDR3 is TGTGCCAGCAGCTTATCTCCGGGGGCTACCAATGAGCAGTTCTTC.

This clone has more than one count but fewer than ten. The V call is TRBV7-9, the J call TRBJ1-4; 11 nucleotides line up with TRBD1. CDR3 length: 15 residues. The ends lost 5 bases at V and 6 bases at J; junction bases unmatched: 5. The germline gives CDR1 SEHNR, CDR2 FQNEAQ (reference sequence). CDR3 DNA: TGTGCCAGCAGCCCTGGACAGGGGGCTGATGAAAAACTGTTTTTT. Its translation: CASSPGQGADEKLFF.

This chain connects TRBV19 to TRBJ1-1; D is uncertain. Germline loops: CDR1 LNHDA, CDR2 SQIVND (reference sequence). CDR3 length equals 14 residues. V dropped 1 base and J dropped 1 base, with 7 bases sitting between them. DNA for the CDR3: TGTGCCAGTAGTATAGGACCGGGGAACACTGAAGCTTTCTTT. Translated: CASSIGPGNTEAFF. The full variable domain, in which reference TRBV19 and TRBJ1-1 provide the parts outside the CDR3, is DGGITQSPKYLFRKEGQNVTLSCEQNLNHDAMYWYRQDPGQGLRLIYYSQIVNDFQKGDIAEGYSVSREKKESFPLTVTSAQKNPTAFYLCASSIGPGNTEAFFGQGTRLTVV.

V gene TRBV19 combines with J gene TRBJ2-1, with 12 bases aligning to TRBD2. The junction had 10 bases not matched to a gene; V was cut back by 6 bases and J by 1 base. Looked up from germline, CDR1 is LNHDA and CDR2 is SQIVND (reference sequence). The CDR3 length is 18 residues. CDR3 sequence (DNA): TGTGCCAGTAGCCCTAGCGGGAGGGTGCCCCGGTCCTACAATGAGCAGTTCTTC. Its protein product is CASSPSGRVPRSYNEQFF.

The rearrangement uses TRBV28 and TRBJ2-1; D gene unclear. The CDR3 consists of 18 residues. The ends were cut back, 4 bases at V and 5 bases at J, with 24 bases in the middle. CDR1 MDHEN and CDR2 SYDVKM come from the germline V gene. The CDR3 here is CASSSVKDPTFPDNEQFF. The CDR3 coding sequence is TGTGCCAGCAGTTCCGTAAAGGACCCTACGTTTCCGGACAATGAGCAGTTCTTC.

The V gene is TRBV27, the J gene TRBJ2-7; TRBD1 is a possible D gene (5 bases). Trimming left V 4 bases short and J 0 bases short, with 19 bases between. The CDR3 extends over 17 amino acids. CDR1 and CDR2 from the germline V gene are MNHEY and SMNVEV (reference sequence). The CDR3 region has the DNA TGTGCCAGCAGTTCCCCTCTGAGGCAGGGCAGCTCCTACGAGCAGTACTTC. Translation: CASSSPLRQGSSYEQYF.

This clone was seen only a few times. This CDR3 reads CASSQDFRGREFF. The CDR3 DNA reads as TGCGCCAGCAGCCAAGATTTTCGCGGGAGAGAGTTCTTC. The chain has TRBV4-3 and TRBJ2-1; 7 bases map to TRBD2. J was trimmed by 14 bases and V by 0 bases; bases with no gene match: 7. The CDR3 totals 13 residues. CDR1 LGHNA and CDR2 YSLEER come from the germline V gene.

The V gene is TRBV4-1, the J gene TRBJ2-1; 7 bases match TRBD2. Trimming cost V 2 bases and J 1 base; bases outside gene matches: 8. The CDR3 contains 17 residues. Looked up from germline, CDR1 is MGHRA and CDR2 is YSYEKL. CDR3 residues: CASSQPLAGVSYNEQFF. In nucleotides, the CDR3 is TGCGCCAGCAGCCAACCTTTGGCGGGAGTGTCCTACAATGAGCAGTTCTTC.

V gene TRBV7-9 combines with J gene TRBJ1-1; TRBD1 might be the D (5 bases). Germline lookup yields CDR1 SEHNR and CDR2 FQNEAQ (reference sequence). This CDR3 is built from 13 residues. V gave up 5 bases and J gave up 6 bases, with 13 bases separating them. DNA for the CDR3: TGTGCCAGCAGCCCCCCAGGGCGGCCTGAAGCTTTCTTT. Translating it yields CASSPPGRPEAFF.

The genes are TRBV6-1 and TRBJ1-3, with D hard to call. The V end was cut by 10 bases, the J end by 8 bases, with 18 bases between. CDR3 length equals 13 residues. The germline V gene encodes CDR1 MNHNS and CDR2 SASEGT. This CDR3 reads CAIEGYAGDTIYF. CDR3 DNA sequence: TGTGCCATCGAAGGGTACGCGGGAGACACCATATATTTT.

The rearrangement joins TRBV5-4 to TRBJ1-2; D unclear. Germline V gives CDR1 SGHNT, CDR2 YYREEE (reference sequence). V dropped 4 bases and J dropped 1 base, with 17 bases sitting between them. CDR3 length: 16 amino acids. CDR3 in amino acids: CASSRLLDTNNYGYTF. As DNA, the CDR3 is TGTGCCAGCAGCAGGTTATTAGACACAAATAACTATGGCTACACCTTC.

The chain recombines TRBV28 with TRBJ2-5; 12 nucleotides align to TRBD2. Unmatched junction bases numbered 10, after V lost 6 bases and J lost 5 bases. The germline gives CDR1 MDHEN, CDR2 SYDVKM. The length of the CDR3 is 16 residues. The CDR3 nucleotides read TGTGCCAGCAGCCAAACCCTAGCGGGAGGGGGGGAGACCCAGTACTTC. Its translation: CASSQTLAGGGETQYF. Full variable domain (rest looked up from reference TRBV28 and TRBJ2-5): DVKVTQSSRYLVKRTGEKVFLECVQDMDHENMFWYRQDPGLGLRLIYFSYDVKMKEKGDIPEGYSVSREKKERFSLILESASTNQTSMYLCASSQTLAGGGETQYFGPGTRLLVL.

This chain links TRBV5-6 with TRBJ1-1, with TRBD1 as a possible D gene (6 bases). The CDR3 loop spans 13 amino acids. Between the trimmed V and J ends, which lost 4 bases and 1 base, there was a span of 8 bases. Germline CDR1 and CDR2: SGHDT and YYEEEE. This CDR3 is CASSPGQNTEAFF. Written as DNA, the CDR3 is TGTGCCAGCAGCCCGGGACAGAACACTGAAGCTTTCTTT.

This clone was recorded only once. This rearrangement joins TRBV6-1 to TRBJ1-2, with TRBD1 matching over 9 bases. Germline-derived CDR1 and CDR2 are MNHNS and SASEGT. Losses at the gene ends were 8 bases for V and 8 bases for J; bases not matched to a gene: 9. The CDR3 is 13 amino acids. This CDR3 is CASGTGRGWGYTF. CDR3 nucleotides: TGTGCCAGCGGGACAGGGAGAGGTTGGGGCTACACCTTC.

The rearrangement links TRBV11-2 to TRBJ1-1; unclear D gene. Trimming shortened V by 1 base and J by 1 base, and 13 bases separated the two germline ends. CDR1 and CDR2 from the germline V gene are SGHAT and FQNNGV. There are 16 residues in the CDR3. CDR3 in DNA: TGTGCCAGCAGCTTAGGGAAGGCGGTATGGAACACTGAAGCTTTCTTT. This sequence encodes CASSLGKAVWNTEAFF. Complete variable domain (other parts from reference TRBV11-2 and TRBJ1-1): EAGVAQSPRYKIIEKRQSVAFWCNPISGHATLYWYQQILGQGPKLLIQFQNNGVVDDSQLPKDRFSAERLKGVDSTLKIQPAKLEDSAVYLCASSLGKAVWNTEAFFGQGTRLTVV.

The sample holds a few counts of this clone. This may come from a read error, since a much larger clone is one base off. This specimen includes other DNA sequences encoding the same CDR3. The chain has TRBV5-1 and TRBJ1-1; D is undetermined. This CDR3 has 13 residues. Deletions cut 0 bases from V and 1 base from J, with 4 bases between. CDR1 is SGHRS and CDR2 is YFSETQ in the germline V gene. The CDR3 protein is CASSLDRNTEAFF. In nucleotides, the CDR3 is TGCGCCAGCAGCTTGGACAGGAACACTGAAGCTTTCTTT.

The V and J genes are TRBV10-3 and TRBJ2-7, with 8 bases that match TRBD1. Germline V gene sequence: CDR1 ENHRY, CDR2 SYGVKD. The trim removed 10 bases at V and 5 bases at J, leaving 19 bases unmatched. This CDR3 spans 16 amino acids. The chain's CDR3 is CATCSEDRTGLHEQYF. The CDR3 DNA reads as TGTGCCACCTGCTCCGAAGATCGGACAGGGCTCCACGAGCAGTACTTC.

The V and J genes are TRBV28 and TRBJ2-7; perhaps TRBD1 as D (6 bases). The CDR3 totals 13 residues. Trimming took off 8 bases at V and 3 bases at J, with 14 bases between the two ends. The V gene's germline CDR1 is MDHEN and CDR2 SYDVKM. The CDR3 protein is CASGQTGDYEQYF. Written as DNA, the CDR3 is TGTGCCAGCGGACAGACAGGAGACTACGAGCAGTACTTC.

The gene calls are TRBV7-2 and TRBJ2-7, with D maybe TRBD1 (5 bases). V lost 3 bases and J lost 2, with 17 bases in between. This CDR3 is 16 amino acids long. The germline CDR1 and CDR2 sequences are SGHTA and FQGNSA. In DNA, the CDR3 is TGTGCCAGCAGCTTTTACGTCGGGCGACAGACCTACGAGCAGTACTTC. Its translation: CASSFYVGRQTYEQYF.

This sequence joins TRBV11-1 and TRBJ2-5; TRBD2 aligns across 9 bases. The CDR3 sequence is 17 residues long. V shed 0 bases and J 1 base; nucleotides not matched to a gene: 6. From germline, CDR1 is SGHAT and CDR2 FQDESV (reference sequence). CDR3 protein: CASSLALAGNPQETQYF. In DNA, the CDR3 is TGTGCCAGCAGCTTAGCCCTAGCGGGAAACCCCCAAGAGACCCAGTACTTC.

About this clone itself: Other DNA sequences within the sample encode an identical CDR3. CDR3 bases: TGTGCCAGCAGCTCGCGGGACTCTTACGAGCAGTACTTC. Encoded protein: CASSSRDSYEQYF. This sequence joins TRBV11-2 and TRBJ2-7, with a possible D match to TRBD2 (6 bases). This CDR3 spans 13 amino acids. Germline V gene data show CDR1 as SGHAT and CDR2 as FQNNGV. Trimming shortened V by 4 bases and J by 4 bases, and 11 bases separated the two germline ends.

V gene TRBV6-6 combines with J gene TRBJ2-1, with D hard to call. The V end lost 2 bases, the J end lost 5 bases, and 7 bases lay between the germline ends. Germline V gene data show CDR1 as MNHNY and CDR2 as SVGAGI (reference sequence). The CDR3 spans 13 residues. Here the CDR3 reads CASSYPSDNEQFF. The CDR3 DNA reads TGTGCCAGCAGTTACCCCTCAGACAATGAGCAGTTCTTC.

The chain's CDR3 is CASDVGEGNIQYF. CDR3 sequence (DNA): TGTGCCAGCGACGTGGGGGAAGGGAACATTCAGTACTTC. The V call is TRBV7-9, the J call TRBJ2-4; D possibly matches TRBD1 or TRBD2 (5 bases each). Germline V gene data show CDR1 as SEHNR and CDR2 as FQNEAQ (reference sequence). This CDR3 comprises 13 residues. Trimming removed 8 bases from V and 7 bases from J, with 15 bases in between.

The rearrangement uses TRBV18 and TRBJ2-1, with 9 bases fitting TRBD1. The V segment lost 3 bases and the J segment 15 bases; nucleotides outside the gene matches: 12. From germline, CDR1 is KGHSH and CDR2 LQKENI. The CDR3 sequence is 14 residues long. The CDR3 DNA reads TGTGCCAGCTCACCGGGTGGGACAGGGTTTTTTCCGTTCTTC. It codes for CASSPGGTGFFPFF.

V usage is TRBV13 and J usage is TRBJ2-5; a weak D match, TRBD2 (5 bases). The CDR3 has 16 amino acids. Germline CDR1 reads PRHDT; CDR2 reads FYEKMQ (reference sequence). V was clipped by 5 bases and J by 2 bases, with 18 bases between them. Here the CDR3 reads CASSRSSSHPQETQYF. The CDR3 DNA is TGTGCCAGCAGCAGATCTAGCTCCCACCCTCAAGAGACCCAGTACTTC. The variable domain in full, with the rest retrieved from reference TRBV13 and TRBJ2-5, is AAGVIQSPRHLIKEKRETATLKCYPIPRHDTVYWYQQGPGQDPQFLISFYEKMQSDKGSIPDRFSAQQFSDYHSELNMSSLELGDSALYFCASSRSSSHPQETQYFGPGTRLLVL.

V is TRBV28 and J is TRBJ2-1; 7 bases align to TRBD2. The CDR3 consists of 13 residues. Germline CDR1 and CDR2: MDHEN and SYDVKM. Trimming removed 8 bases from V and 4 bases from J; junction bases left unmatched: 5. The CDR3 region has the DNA TGTGCCAGCGCGGCGGGAGCGTACAATGAGCAGTTCTTC. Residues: CASAAGAYNEQFF.

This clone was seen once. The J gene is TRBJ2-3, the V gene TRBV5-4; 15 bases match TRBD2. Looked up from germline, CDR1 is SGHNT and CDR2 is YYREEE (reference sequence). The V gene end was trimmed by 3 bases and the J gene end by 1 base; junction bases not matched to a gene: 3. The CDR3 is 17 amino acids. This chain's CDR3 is CASSWTSGRARTDTQYF. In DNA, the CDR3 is TGTGCCAGCAGCTGGACTAGCGGGAGGGCCCGCACAGATACGCAGTATTTT.

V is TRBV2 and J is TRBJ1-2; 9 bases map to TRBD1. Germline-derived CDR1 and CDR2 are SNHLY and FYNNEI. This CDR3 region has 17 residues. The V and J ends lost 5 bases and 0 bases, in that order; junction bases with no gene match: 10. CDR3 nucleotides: TGTGCCAGCAGTCAACAGGGGGCGAGATTAGCTAACTATGGCTACACCTTC. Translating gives CASSQQGARLANYGYTF.

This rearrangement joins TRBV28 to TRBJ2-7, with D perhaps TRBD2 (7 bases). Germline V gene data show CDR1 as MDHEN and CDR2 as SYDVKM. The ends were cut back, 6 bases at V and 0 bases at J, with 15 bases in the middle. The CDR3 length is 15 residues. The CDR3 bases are TGTGCCAGCAGCCGGCGGGGGCGGGTCTCCTACGAGCAGTACTTC. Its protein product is CASSRRGRVSYEQYF.